The rows below give T cell receptor beta chains drawn from one sample of a study of shared clonotypes between healthy human individuals. Method: immunoSEQ multiplex PCR; TCRdb's copy keeps in-frame clones and lacks some. The data show some 1,400,000 clones, roughly 96% seen once. Sequencing used naive CD4+ T cells sorted from blood. These receptors were taken from a young man in good health. Each CDR3 is given with its conserved first and last residue. A D gene is named only where the DNA matches it firmly.

V | D | CDR3
TRBV10-2 | . | CASGGRQVNTEAFF
TRBV5-1 | TRBD1 | CASSTGQGTDTQYF
TRBV5-1 | . | CASSVTGTYEQYF
TRBV6-1 | . | CASSGPAGDSGNTIYF
TRBV10-3 | . | CAISVEYSTDTQYF
TRBV4-1 | . | CASSLNPFTYEQYF
TRBV25-1 | . | CASSDWTESNQPQHF
TRBV18 | . | CASSPQVSYEQYF
TRBV7-9 | . | CASSSSSGYTF
TRBV18 | TRBD2 | CASSPRASGSVYEQYF
TRBV2 | TRBD2 | CASSAGLAGMYEQFF
TRBV5-1 | . | CASSSRPDLFNEQFF
TRBV6-6 | TRBD2 | CASSSRTSGQYNEQFF
TRBV7-2 | TRBD2 | CASSLVLAGGTDTQYF
TRBV28 | . | CASSFENYGYTF
TRBV27 | . | CASSLPYGPDTQYF
TRBV7-9 | . | CASSLGGFSTDTQYF